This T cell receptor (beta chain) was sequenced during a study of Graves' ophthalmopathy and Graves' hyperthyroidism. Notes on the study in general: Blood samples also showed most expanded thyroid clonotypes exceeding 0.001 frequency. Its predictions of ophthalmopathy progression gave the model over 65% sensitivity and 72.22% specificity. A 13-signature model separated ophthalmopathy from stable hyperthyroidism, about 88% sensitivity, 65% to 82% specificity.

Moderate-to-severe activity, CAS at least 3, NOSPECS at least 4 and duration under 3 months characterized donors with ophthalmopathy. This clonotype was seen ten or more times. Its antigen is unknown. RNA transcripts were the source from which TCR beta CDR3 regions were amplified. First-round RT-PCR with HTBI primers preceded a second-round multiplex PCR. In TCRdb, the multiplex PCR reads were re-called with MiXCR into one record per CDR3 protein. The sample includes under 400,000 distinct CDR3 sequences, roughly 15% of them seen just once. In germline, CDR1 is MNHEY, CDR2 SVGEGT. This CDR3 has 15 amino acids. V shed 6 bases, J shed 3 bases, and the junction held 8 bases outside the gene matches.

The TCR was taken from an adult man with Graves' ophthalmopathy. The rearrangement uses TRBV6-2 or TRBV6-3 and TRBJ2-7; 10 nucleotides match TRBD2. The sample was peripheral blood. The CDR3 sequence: CASRPLAGGIYEQYF. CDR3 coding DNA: TGTGCCAGCAGACCCTTAGCGGGGGGAATCTACGAGCAGTACTTC.